This T cell receptor beta chain stems from a study of beta chain features in type 1 diabetes. Study-wide background: Age, gender, cell numbers and subset yield matched between patients and controls.

The authors reverse transcribed all of the isolated RNA, so sequencing captured expressed TCRB transcripts. Profiling relied on immunoSEQ multiplex PCR, and the TCRdb table lists in-frame clones only, not all of them. The sample contains roughly 300,000 clones, approximately 9.7% of which appear only once. Only one heparinised blood draw was taken per donor, and its volume averaged about 116 mL. Findings and limits, study-wide: When Type 1 diabetes patients were examined, their TCRB CDR3s proved moderately but significantly shorter in all four CD4+ subsets. Junctions at VDJ sites from type 1 diabetes patients had fewer insertions and more deletions.

Comments on this clone: Its specificity is unknown. The sample contains more than one DNA sequence encoding this CDR3.

The sequenced sample consisted of central memory CD4+ T cells from blood. This sequence was found in a man younger than 45 with type 1 diabetes.

The CDR3 nucleotides read TGCAGTGCTAGTGGAGCCTACGAGCAGTACTTC. This translates into CSASGAYEQYF. The J gene is TRBJ2-7, the V gene TRBV20-1, with no clear D. The CDR3 covers 11 residues. V lost 3 bases and J lost 2, with 5 bases in between. Germline CDR1 is DFQATT and CDR2 is SNEGSKA (reference sequence).